This T cell receptor (beta chain) appears in the sequencing data of a study of blood T cell dynamics during melanoma immunotherapy. For the study at large: Standard first-line treatment here was pembrolizumab or nivolumab plus ipilimumab in metastatic melanoma. Study-level results: At W3, later disease-control patients showed bifurcated PBMC repertoire changes, unlike progressors.

Produced via immunoSEQ multiplex PCR; TCRdb's table is partial and in-frame only. Among roughly 10,000 clones listed, 86% were seen once. A note on this clone: Its cognate antigen is unknown.

As for time point: pre-treatment baseline. The V end was cut by 2 bases, the J end by 5 bases, with 12 bases between. Germline CDR1 MNHEY, CDR2 SVGAGI. CDR3 size: 15 residues. The source was blood, collected from a patient treated with checkpoint blockade. The chain employs TRBV6-5 and TRBJ2-2; D is perhaps TRBD1 (6 bases). The source of this sequence is a human donor with melanoma. The CDR3 bases are TGTGCCAGCAGTTACGTACAGGGCTCTACCGGGGAGCTGTTTTTT. It specifies CASSYVQGSTGELFF.